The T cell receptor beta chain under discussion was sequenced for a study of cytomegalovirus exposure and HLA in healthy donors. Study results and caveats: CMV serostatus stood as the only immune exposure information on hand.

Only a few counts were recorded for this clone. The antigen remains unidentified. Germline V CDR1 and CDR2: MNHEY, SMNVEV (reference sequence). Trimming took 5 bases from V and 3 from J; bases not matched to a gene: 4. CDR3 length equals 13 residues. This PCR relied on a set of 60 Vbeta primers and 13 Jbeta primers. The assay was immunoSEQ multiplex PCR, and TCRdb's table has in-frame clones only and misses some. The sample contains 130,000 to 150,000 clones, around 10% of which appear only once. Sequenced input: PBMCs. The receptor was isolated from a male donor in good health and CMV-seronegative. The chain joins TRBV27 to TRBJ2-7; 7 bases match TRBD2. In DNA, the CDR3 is TGTGCCAGCAGTCTCGGGACTAACTACGAGCAGTACTTC. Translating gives CASSLGTNYEQYF.